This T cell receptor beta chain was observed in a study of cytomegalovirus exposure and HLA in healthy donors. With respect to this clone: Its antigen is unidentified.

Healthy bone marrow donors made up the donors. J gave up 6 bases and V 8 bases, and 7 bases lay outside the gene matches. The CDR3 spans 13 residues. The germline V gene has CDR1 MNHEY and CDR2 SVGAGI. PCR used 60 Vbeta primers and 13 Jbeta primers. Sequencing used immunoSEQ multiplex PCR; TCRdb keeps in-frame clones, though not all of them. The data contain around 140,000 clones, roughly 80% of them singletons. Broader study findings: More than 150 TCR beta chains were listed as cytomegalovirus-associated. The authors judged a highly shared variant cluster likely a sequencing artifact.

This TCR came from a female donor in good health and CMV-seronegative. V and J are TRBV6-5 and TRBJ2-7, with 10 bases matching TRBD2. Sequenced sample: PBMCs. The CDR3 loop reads CASALAGVAEQYF. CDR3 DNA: TGTGCCAGCGCCCTAGCGGGAGTAGCCGAGCAGTACTTC.